These 21 T cell receptor beta chains came from one sample sequenced in a study of OX40 agonist ivuxolimab in advanced cancers. Some clones are missing from TCRdb's copy, which holds only in-frame ones; the method was immunoSEQ multiplex PCR. This table holds more than 60,000 clones, about 86% found once. Sequences were derived from CD4+ or CD8+ T cells sorted from blood, sampled in a trial of the OX40 agonist ivuxolimab. The receptors stem from an adult with an advanced solid tumor such as melanoma, head and neck, liver or kidney cancer.

The chain recombines TRBV6-1 with TRBJ1-1; no clear D. V lost 3 bases and J 0 bases, leaving 8 bases between the germline ends. Germline CDR1 MNHNS, CDR2 SASEGT. This CDR3 has 14 residues. CDR3 DNA sequence: TGTGCCAGCAGTGAGGGTGGAGTGAACACTGAAGCTTTCTTT. Amino acids: CASSEGGVNTEAFF.

V gene TRBV6-1 combines with J gene TRBJ2-5; 7 nucleotides line up with TRBD1. Looked up from germline, CDR1 is MNHNS and CDR2 is SASEGT. After removal of 7 bases from V and 1 base from J, the junction contained 3 bases not matched to a gene. The CDR3 covers 13 residues. In nucleotides, the CDR3 is TGTGCCAGCAACAGGGGCCCCCAAGAGACCCAGTACTTC. Translated: CASNRGPQETQYF.

The CDR3 loop reads CAILDRASTDTQYF. The DNA of the CDR3 is TGTGCCATACTAGACAGGGCCAGCACAGATACGCAGTATTTT. The V and J genes are TRBV10-3 and TRBJ2-3; 7 nucleotides align to TRBD1. Germline CDR1 and CDR2: ENHRY and SYGVKD. This CDR3 contains 14 residues. Unmatched junction bases numbered 6, after V lost 9 bases and J lost 0 bases.

V is TRBV11-2 and J is TRBJ2-3; 8 nucleotides line up with TRBD2. With V trimmed by 5 bases and J by 0 bases, 7 bases remained unmatched. CDR1 and CDR2 from the germline V gene are SGHAT and FQNNGV. The length of the CDR3 is 16 residues. CDR3 amino acids: CASSRLAGFSTDTQYF. In nucleotides, the CDR3 is TGTGCCAGCAGCCGCTTAGCGGGGTTTAGCACAGATACGCAGTATTTT.

The genes are TRBV9 and TRBJ1-3, with D possibly matching TRBD1 (6 bases). CDR1 SGDLS and CDR2 YYNGEE come from the germline V gene. This CDR3 is 15 amino acids long. With 4 bases removed from V and 0 bases from J, the gap between germline ends came to 11 bases. CDR3 in DNA: TGTGCCAGCAGCCCCCGGGACATCTCTGGAAACACCATATATTTT. Amino acids: CASSPRDISGNTIYF. Using reference TRBV9 and TRBJ1-3 for the parts outside the CDR3, the full variable domain is DSGVTQTPKHLITATGQRVTLRCSPRSGDLSVYWYQQSLDQGLQFLIQYYNGEERAKGNILERFSAQQFPDLHSELNLSSLELGDSALYFCASSPRDISGNTIYFGEGSWLTVV.

This clone was counted once. The rearrangement joins TRBV12-5 to TRBJ1-6, with a tentative D call TRBD1 (6 bases). V was pared by 1 base and J by 5 bases, with 9 bases between. CDR1 is LGHNT and CDR2 is FRNRAP in the germline V gene. This CDR3 has 15 amino acids. The CDR3 sequence: CASGLGGADNSPLHF. As DNA, the CDR3 is TGTGCTAGTGGTTTGGGGGGGGCGGATAATTCACCCCTCCACTTT. The full variable domain, its missing parts supplied by reference TRBV12-5 and TRBJ1-6, is DARVTQTPRHKVTEMGQEVTMRCQPILGHNTVFWYRQTMMQGLELLAYFRNRAPLDDSGMPKDRFSAEMPDATLATLKIQPSEPRDSAVYFCASGLGGADNSPLHFGNGTRLTVT.

The J gene is TRBJ2-4, the V gene TRBV5-4, with D perhaps given as TRBD1 or TRBD2 (5 bases each). The germline gives CDR1 SGHNT, CDR2 YYREEE (reference sequence). Between the trimmed V and J ends, which lost 4 bases and 8 bases, there was a span of 19 bases. This CDR3 is 15 amino acids long. CDR3 sequence: CASSNTGPQDYIQYF. In nucleotides, the CDR3 is TGTGCCAGCAGCAATACCGGGCCACAGGACTACATTCAGTACTTC.

The chain carries TRBV5-8 and TRBJ2-1; D possibly corresponds to TRBD1 (5 bases). CDR3 size: 13 residues. Trimming removed 1 base from V and 9 bases from J, with 11 bases in between. Per germline, CDR1 SGHTS and CDR2 YDEGEE. Here the CDR3 DNA reads TGTGCCAGCAGCTTGAAGGGGTTGGGTGAGCAGTTCTTC. It encodes CASSLKGLGEQFF.

The chain's CDR3 is CASTVDGPGVNTEAFF. Written as DNA, the CDR3 is TGCGCCAGCACCGTGGACGGTCCCGGGGTGAACACTGAAGCTTTCTTT. The chain carries TRBV5-1 and TRBJ1-1; D is undetermined. Germline-derived CDR1 and CDR2 are SGHRS and YFSETQ. V was pared by 6 bases and J by 0 bases, with 18 bases between. The CDR3 runs to 16 residues.

The chain is built from TRBV15 and TRBJ2-5; 12 nucleotides agree with TRBD2. The CDR3 has 17 amino acids. Germline assignment: CDR1 LNHNV and CDR2 YYDKDF (reference sequence). V shed 3 bases, J shed 2 bases, and the junction held 7 bases outside the gene matches. The CDR3 DNA sequence: TGTGCCACCAGCAGGACTAGCGGGGGCCGTATTCAAGAGACCCAGTACTTC. Amino acid sequence: CATSRTSGGRIQETQYF.

The rearrangement uses TRBV6-5 and TRBJ1-2, with TRBD1 identical over 7 bases. The CDR3 spans 15 residues. V shed 0 bases, J shed 4 bases, and the junction held 5 bases outside the gene matches. In germline, CDR1 is MNHEY, CDR2 SVGAGI. This CDR3 reads CASSYSGTDAYGYTF. In DNA form, the CDR3 reads TGTGCCAGCAGTTACTCAGGGACAGATGCCTATGGCTACACCTTC.

The chain joins TRBV19 to TRBJ1-3; 7 nucleotides line up with TRBD1. From germline, CDR1 is LNHDA and CDR2 SQIVND (reference sequence). The CDR3 contains 13 residues. The J segment lost 11 bases and the V segment lost 8 bases, leaving 12 bases of the junction unmatched. The CDR3 loop reads CASHRDSVGAIYF. CDR3 in DNA: TGTGCCAGTCACCGGGACAGCGTAGGGGCCATATATTTT. The full variable domain, with the rest looked up from reference TRBV19 and TRBJ1-3, is DGGITQSPKYLFRKEGQNVTLSCEQNLNHDAMYWYRQDPGQGLRLIYYSQIVNDFQKGDIAEGYSVSREKKESFPLTVTSAQKNPTAFYLCASHRDSVGAIYFGEGSWLTVV.

The chain is built from TRBV28 and TRBJ2-3; TRBD2 aligns across 11 bases. Germline V gene data show CDR1 as MDHEN and CDR2 as SYDVKM. The trim removed 6 bases at V and 5 bases at J, leaving 7 bases unmatched. There are 15 residues in the CDR3. The CDR3 sequence: CASRRPGTSGDTQYF. CDR3 sequence (DNA): TGTGCCAGCAGGCGACCTGGGACTAGCGGAGATACGCAGTATTTT.

The genes are TRBV28 and TRBJ2-3; 9 nucleotides align to TRBD2. This CDR3 spans 15 amino acids. V lost 3 bases to trimming and J lost 4 bases; unmatched junction nucleotides: 5. CDR1 is MDHEN and CDR2 is SYDVKM in the germline V gene. The CDR3 is CASSFRRGGADTQYF. CDR3 nucleotides: TGTGCCAGCAGTTTTAGGCGGGGGGGCGCAGATACGCAGTATTTT.

The chain uses TRBV5-1 and TRBJ2-5, with D uncertain. V was cut by 0 bases and J by 3 bases, with 9 bases left in between. Germline CDR1 SGHRS, CDR2 YFSETQ. The CDR3 contains 14 residues. DNA of the CDR3: TGCGCCAGCAGCTTGGGACACTCCGAAGAGACCCAGTACTTC. The encoded protein is CASSLGHSEETQYF.

The V call is TRBV6-5, the J call TRBJ1-5; D is unclear. Germline CDR1 is MNHEY and CDR2 is SVGAGI. V shed 2 bases and J shed 3 bases, with 8 bases lying between them. This CDR3 has 14 residues. CDR3 amino acids: CASSYVGPNQPQHF. Written as DNA, the CDR3 is TGTGCCAGCAGTTACGTGGGCCCCAATCAGCCCCAGCATTTT.

This chain links TRBV19 with TRBJ1-3, with D unresolved. V was pared by 1 base and J by 4 bases, with 14 bases between. The germline gives CDR1 LNHDA, CDR2 SQIVND (reference sequence). This CDR3 is built from 16 residues. Written as DNA, the CDR3 is TGTGCCAGTAGTATAGCAGCGGGTCTCGGAGGAAACACCATATATTTT. It specifies CASSIAAGLGGNTIYF.

The CDR3 reads CASSQRLADPQYF. In DNA, the CDR3 is TGTGCCAGCAGCCAAAGGCTAGCGGACCCCCAGTACTTC. This chain uses TRBV4-2 with TRBJ2-5, with TRBD2 matching over 7 bases. V lost 2 bases, J lost 9 bases, and 6 bases stayed unmatched. The CDR3 length is 13 residues. Looked up from germline, CDR1 is LGHNA and CDR2 is YNFKEQ.

This sequence joins TRBV9 and TRBJ1-2; 7 nucleotides agree with TRBD1. V was clipped by 3 bases and J by 4 bases; unmatched bases: 6. CDR1 and CDR2 (germline): SGDLS, YYNGEE. The CDR3 is 14 amino acids. The DNA of the CDR3 is TGTGCCAGCAGCGCCCGGGACAGCCTCTATGGCTACACCTTC. It translates to CASSARDSLYGYTF.

Only one count was recorded for this clone. The chain links TRBV7-2 to TRBJ1-2; 8 nucleotides line up with TRBD1. The CDR3 loop spans 13 amino acids. Germline trimming cut 5 bases from V and 3 bases from J; bases unmatched to any gene: 2. CDR1 and CDR2 from the germline V gene are SGHTA and FQGNSA. Written as DNA, the CDR3 is TGTGCCAGCAGCCTGGACAGGGACTATGGCTACACCTTC. Translated, it gives CASSLDRDYGYTF.

The gene calls are TRBV28 and TRBJ1-2; D is uncertain. Germline CDR1 MDHEN, CDR2 SYDVKM. V lost 10 bases and J lost 8, with 14 bases in between. The CDR3 covers 11 residues. DNA for the CDR3: TGTGCCACCCGGTTGGGAATCGGCTACACCTTC. This translates into CATRLGIGYTF.